These 21 T cell receptor beta chains originate from one sample sequenced in a study of cytomegalovirus exposure and HLA in healthy donors. It was with 60 Vbeta and 13 Jbeta primers that the PCR ran. The method was immunoSEQ multiplex PCR; TCRdb's version includes in-frame clones alone and lacks a portion of them. Of approximately 150,000 clones in the sample, 73% were seen once. Source material: PBMCs. The receptors come from a woman younger than 30 in good health and CMV-seronegative.

This sequence joins TRBV7-9 and TRBJ1-2; 7 positions match TRBD1. Germline V gives CDR1 SEHNR, CDR2 FQNEAQ (reference sequence). Trimming cost V 5 bases and J 2 bases; bases outside gene matches: 2. The CDR3 length is 13 residues. The CDR3: CASSATGNYGYTF. Written as DNA, the CDR3 is TGTGCCAGCAGCGCGACAGGGAACTATGGCTACACCTTC.

This clone occurred a few times. This chain uses TRBV14 with TRBJ2-7; the D is unclear. CDR1 and CDR2 (germline): SGHDN, FVKESK. This CDR3 contains 14 residues. Trimming took 3 bases from V and 2 from J, leaving 11 bases between them. The CDR3 DNA is TGTGCCAGCAGCCAGCTACAGTTCACCTACGAGCAGTACTTC. This encodes CASSQLQFTYEQYF.

The V and J genes are TRBV7-9 and TRBJ2-4, with TRBD1 identical over 9 bases. J was trimmed by 2 bases and V by 5 bases; bases with no gene match: 7. Germline CDR1 and CDR2: SEHNR and FQNEAQ (reference sequence). The CDR3 spans 16 residues. The CDR3 loop is CASSRSGQGTKNIQYF. The CDR3 DNA reads TGTGCCAGCAGCCGATCGGGACAGGGAACCAAAAACATTCAGTACTTC.

J is TRBJ1-4 and V is TRBV18, with D uncertain. The CDR3 is made up of 15 amino acids. Looked up from germline, CDR1 is KGHSH and CDR2 is LQKENI. V gave up 3 bases and J gave up 8 bases, with 16 bases separating them. The CDR3 DNA reads as TGTGCCAGCTCACCGAACGGAGGGCCCTTGGAAAAACTGTTTTTT. Translated: CASSPNGGPLEKLFF.

This clone was seen more than once but under ten times. The chain has TRBV4-3 and TRBJ1-2; D might be TRBD1 (6 bases). The CDR3 extends over 13 amino acids. V lost 4 bases and J 4 bases, leaving 10 bases between the germline ends. The germline V gene encodes CDR1 LGHNA and CDR2 YSLEER. The CDR3: CASSRGGGYGYTF. CDR3 DNA: TGCGCCAGCAGCCGGGGGGGCGGCTATGGCTACACCTTC.

This chain uses TRBV4-1 with TRBJ2-2, with TRBD2 matching 7 bases. Unmatched junction bases numbered 19, after V lost 3 bases and J lost 6 bases. CDR3 length: 19 residues. Per the germline V gene, CDR1 is MGHRA and CDR2 is YSYEKL. The CDR3, as DNA: TGCGCCAGCAGCCACTCTTTTCCCCGACTAGCTGGGAGGTCCGGGGAGCTGTTTTTT. Protein sequence: CASSHSFPRLAGRSGELFF.

CDR3 loop: CASSDEGATNEKLFF. The CDR3 coding sequence is TGTGCCAGCAGCGATGAGGGTGCAACTAATGAAAAACTGTTTTTT. V is TRBV6-5 and J is TRBJ1-4; D unclear. Germline assignment: CDR1 MNHEY and CDR2 SVGAGI. V was trimmed by 6 bases and J by 0 bases, leaving 11 bases between them. This CDR3 region has 15 residues.

This clone showed up just once. This chain links TRBV5-4 with TRBJ2-1; D may be TRBD2 (5 bases). Trimming shortened V by 4 bases and J by 5 bases, and 10 bases separated the two germline ends. Germline V gives CDR1 SGHNT, CDR2 YYREEE (reference sequence). CDR3 length equals 13 residues. CDR3 amino acids: CASSPGINNEQFF. For the CDR3, the DNA is TGTGCCAGCAGCCCCGGGATAAACAATGAGCAGTTCTTC.

The J gene is TRBJ1-1, the V gene TRBV9; 8 bases agree with TRBD1. Germline V gene lookup returns CDR1 SGDLS and CDR2 YYNGEE. The CDR3 has 16 amino acids. Trimming cost V 5 bases and J 5 bases; bases outside gene matches: 14. The CDR3 DNA sequence: TGTGCCAGCAGGGCAGATTCGACAGGGGATCGAACTGAAGCTTTCTTT. It specifies CASRADSTGDRTEAFF.

The rearrangement uses TRBV6-5 and TRBJ1-2, with 8 bases aligning to TRBD1. Germline CDR1 MNHEY, CDR2 SVGAGI. The CDR3 contains 15 residues. Trimming removed 0 bases from V and 6 bases from J; junction bases left unmatched: 6. CDR3 DNA: TGTGCCAGCAGTTACTCGTTGCAGGGGGCAGATGGCTACACCTTC. It yields the protein CASSYSLQGADGYTF.

The CDR3 sequence is CAWRMAGTNYGYTF. The CDR3 DNA reads as TGTGCCTGGAGAATGGCAGGAACTAACTATGGCTACACCTTC. This sequence joins TRBV30 and TRBJ1-2; D not resolved. Trimming removed 3 bases from V and 0 bases from J, with 11 bases in between. CDR3 size: 14 residues. Germline lookup yields CDR1 GTSNPN and CDR2 SVGIG (reference sequence).

V and J are TRBV4-1 and TRBJ2-5, with D perhaps matching TRBD2 (6 bases). V was pared by 3 bases and J by 2 bases, with 10 bases between. In germline, CDR1 is MGHRA, CDR2 YSYEKL. The CDR3 covers 14 residues. CDR3 nucleotides: TGCGCCAGCAGCCACCTAGCGCTACAAGAGACCCAGTACTTC. Encoded protein: CASSHLALQETQYF.

The chain uses TRBV19 and TRBJ1-5; D not certain. V dropped 1 base and J dropped 3 bases, with 4 bases sitting between them. The CDR3 has 13 residues. Germline V gives CDR1 LNHDA, CDR2 SQIVND (reference sequence). For the CDR3, the DNA is TGTGCCAGTAGTATAGTTCACAATCAGCCCCAGCATTTT. Encoded protein: CASSIVHNQPQHF. The whole variable domain, filled in from reference TRBV19 and TRBJ1-5, reads DGGITQSPKYLFRKEGQNVTLSCEQNLNHDAMYWYRQDPGQGLRLIYYSQIVNDFQKGDIAEGYSVSREKKESFPLTVTSAQKNPTAFYLCASSIVHNQPQHFGDGTRLSIL.

The genes are TRBV5-4 and TRBJ2-3, with 7 nucleotides matching TRBD1. Germline loops: CDR1 SGHNT, CDR2 YYREEE (reference sequence). The CDR3 runs to 17 residues. J lost 0 bases, V lost 4 bases, and 11 bases had no gene match. The CDR3 loop reads CASSPLAGTASTDTQYF. DNA for the CDR3: TGTGCCAGCAGCCCGTTAGCCGGGACAGCTAGCACAGATACGCAGTATTTT.

The chain uses TRBV19 and TRBJ1-1; 10 bases are shared with TRBD1. The V gene's germline CDR1 is LNHDA and CDR2 SQIVND (reference sequence). Trimming cost V 4 bases and J 5 bases; bases outside gene matches: 1. This CDR3 is 13 amino acids long. The DNA for the CDR3 is TGTGCCAGTAGTAGACAGGGGGCTACTGAAGCTTTCTTT. The encoded protein is CASSRQGATEAFF.

The V call is TRBV2, the J call TRBJ2-3; maybe TRBD2 (7 bases). The length of the CDR3 is 16 residues. V lost 7 bases and J lost 4, with 21 bases in between. From germline, CDR1 is SNHLY and CDR2 FYNNEI. The CDR3: CASIPPIGGLPDTQYF. The CDR3 DNA sequence: TGTGCCAGCATTCCTCCGATCGGGGGGCTCCCAGATACGCAGTATTTT.

V gene TRBV5-1 combines with J gene TRBJ1-1; weak D call: TRBD1 (5 bases). V shed 2 bases and J shed 4 bases, with 18 bases lying between them. The CDR3 loop spans 16 amino acids. Germline V gene data show CDR1 as SGHRS and CDR2 as YFSETQ. CDR3 amino acids: CASSFGGTDLGTEAFF. The CDR3 nucleotides are TGCGCCAGCAGCTTTGGAGGGACGGATTTAGGCACTGAAGCTTTCTTT.

The CDR3 spells CASSDLRGNNQPQHF. The CDR3 nucleotides read TGCGCCAGCAGTGACCTCCGTGGCAACAATCAGCCCCAGCATTTT. The chain is built from TRBV10-2 and TRBJ1-5; D gene uncertain. Germline CDR1 reads WSHSY; CDR2 reads SAAADI. Trimming pared 3 bases from V and 3 bases from J, leaving 12 bases between. The CDR3 is made up of 15 amino acids.

V and J are TRBV4-1 and TRBJ1-2; no clear D gene. CDR3 size: 13 residues. Trimming shortened V by 3 bases and J by 0 bases, and 5 bases separated the two germline ends. Germline-derived CDR1 and CDR2 are MGHRA and YSYEKL. The chain's CDR3 is CASSQATNYGYTF. The DNA for the CDR3 is TGCGCCAGCAGCCAGGCCACTAACTATGGCTACACCTTC.

The V gene is TRBV7-6, the J gene TRBJ2-1; 14 nucleotides match TRBD2. Per the germline V gene, CDR1 is SGHVS and CDR2 is FNYEAQ. The CDR3 is 16 residues long. Trimming took 5 bases from V and 8 from J; bases not matched to a gene: 8. CDR3: CASSGRPGLAGDEQFF. In nucleotides, the CDR3 is TGTGCCAGCAGCGGCCGCCCGGGACTAGCGGGAGATGAGCAGTTCTTC.

There are a few counts of this clone. As DNA, the CDR3 is TGTGCCAGTAGTATGAGGTCGGGAAATGAAAAACTGTTTTTT. Translated: CASSMRSGNEKLFF. The chain has TRBV19 and TRBJ1-4, with no clear D. The CDR3 has 14 residues. Between the trimmed V and J ends, which lost 3 bases and 5 bases, there was a span of 10 bases. Germline-derived CDR1 and CDR2 are LNHDA and SQIVND (reference sequence).